The source of this T cell receptor (beta chain) is a study of T cells of healthy individuals. TCRdb analysed the 5' RACE reads with MiXCR anew, one entry per CDR3 protein. The table shows more than 60,000 distinct CDR3 sequences, with roughly 17% occurring only once. The CDR3 has 13 amino acids. Germline V gives CDR1 GTSNPN, CDR2 SVGIG (reference sequence). Trimming took off 3 bases at V and 7 bases at J, with 13 bases between the two ends. This clonotype has more than one count but fewer than ten. The chain combines TRBV30 with TRBJ1-5, with no clear D. This clonotype originated in a human donor in good health. DNA for the CDR3: TGTGCCTGGAGCTCGTCCTCCAGGCAGCCCCAGCATTTT. Protein: CAWSSSSRQPQHF. Full variable domain (outside the CDR3, taken from reference TRBV30 and TRBJ1-5): SQTIHQWPATLVQPVGSPLSLECTVEGTSNPNLYWYRQAAGRGLQLLFYSVGIGQISSEVPQNLSASRPQDRQFILSSKKLLLSDSGFYLCAWSSSSRQPQHFGDGTRLSIL.